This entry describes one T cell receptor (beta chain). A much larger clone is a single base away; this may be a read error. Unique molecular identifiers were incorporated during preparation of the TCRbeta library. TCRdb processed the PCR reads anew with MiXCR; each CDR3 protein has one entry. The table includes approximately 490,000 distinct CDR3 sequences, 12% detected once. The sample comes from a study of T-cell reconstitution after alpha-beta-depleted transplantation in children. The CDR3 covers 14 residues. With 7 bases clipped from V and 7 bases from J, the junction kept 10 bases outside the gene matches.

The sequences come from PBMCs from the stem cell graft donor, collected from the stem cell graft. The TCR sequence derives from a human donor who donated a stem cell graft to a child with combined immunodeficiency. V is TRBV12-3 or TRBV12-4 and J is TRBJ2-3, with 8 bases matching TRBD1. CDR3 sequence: CASTSGGAAYTQYF. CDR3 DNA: TGTGCCAGCACTTCAGGGGGCGCGGCATATACGCAGTATTTT.